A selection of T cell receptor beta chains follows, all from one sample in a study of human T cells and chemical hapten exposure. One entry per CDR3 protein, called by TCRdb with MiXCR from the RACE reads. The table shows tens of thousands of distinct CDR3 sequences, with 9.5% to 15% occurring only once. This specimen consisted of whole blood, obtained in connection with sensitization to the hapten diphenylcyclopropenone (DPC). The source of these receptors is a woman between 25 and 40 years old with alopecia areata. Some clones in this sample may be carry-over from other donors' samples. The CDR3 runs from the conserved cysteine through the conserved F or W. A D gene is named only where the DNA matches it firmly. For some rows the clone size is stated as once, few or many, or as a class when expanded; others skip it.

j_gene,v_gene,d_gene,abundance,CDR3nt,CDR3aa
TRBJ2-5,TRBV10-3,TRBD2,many,TGTGCCATCAGTGAGTCGACTAGCGGTGAAGAGACCCAGTACTTC,CAISESTSGEETQYF
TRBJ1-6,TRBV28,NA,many,TGTGCCAGCACGGATAGCGATTCACCCCTCCACTTT,CASTDSDSPLHF
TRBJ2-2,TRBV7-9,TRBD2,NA,TGTGCCAGCAGCTTACAATCCGGGAGGCCGAACACCGGGGAGCTGTTTTTT,CASSLQSGRPNTGELFF
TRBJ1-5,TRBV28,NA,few,TGTGCCAGCAACGACCTCAATCGGGGCCAGCCCCAGCATTTT,CASNDLNRGQPQHF
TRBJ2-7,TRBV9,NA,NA,TGTGCCAGCAGCGTAGGGACAGACTCCTACGAGCAGTACTTC,CASSVGTDSYEQYF
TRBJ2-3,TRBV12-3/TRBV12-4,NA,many,TGTGCCAGCCTTGATCGGGATACGCAGTATTTT,CASLDRDTQYF
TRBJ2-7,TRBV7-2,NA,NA,TGTGCCAGCAGCTTGACCCCCCGGGATGGGGGCGAGCAGTACTTC,CASSLTPRDGGEQYF
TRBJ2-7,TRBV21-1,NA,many,TGTGCCAGCAGCAAAGGACCTTCCATAAAATTCCCAGCCGGATACGAGCAGTACTTC,CASSKGPSIKFPAGYEQYF
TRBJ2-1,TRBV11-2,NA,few,TGTGCCAGCAGCTCCGCTCGGGGGACCTACAATGAGCAGTTCTTC,CASSSARGTYNEQFF
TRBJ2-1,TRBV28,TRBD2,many,TGTGCCAGCAGCCTGCTAGCGGGAACTTACAATGAGCAGTTCTTC,CASSLLAGTYNEQFF
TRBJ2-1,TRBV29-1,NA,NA,TGCAGCGTTGGGGTCGGGAGTTTCTACAATGAGCAGTTCTTC,CSVGVGSFYNEQFF
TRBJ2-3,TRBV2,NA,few,TGTGCCAGCAGTCCGGGGTTCAAGGATACGCAGTATTTT,CASSPGFKDTQYF
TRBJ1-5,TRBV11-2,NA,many,TGTGCCAGCAGCCCGGGACATTATCAGCCCCAGCATTTT,CASSPGHYQPQHF
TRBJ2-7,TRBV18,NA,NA,TGTGCCAGCTCACCACGGGCCTACGAGCAGTACTTC,CASSPRAYEQYF
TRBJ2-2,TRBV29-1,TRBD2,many,TGCAGCGTATCAGCGGGACGTAACACCGGGGAGCTGTTTTTT,CSVSAGRNTGELFF
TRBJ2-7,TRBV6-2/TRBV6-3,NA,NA,TGTGCCAGCAGTTACTCGGTTCCCACCTACGAGCAGTACTTC,CASSYSVPTYEQYF
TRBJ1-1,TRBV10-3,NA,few,TGTGCCATCAGAGGCAGTAACACTGAAGCTTTCTTT,CAIRGSNTEAFF
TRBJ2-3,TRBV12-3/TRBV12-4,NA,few,TGTGCCAGCAGACCGACAATACTAGACACAGATACGCAGTATTTT,CASRPTILDTDTQYF
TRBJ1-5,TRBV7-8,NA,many,TGTGCCAGCAGCCCCAGGGCCCTCGTTCAGCCCCAGCATTTT,CASSPRALVQPQHF
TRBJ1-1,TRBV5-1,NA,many,TGCGCCAGCAGAGACGGCCCCATGAACACTGAAGCTTTCTTT,CASRDGPMNTEAFF
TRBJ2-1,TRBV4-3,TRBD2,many,TGCGCCAGCAGCCCAGAAACTAGCGGGCCAGGGGATGAGCAGTTCTTC,CASSPETSGPGDEQFF
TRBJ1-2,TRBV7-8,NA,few,TGTGCCAGCAGCTTAGCCTTTGGACACCTAAACTATGGCTACACCTTC,CASSLAFGHLNYGYTF
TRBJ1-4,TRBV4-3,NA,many,TGCGCCAGCAGCCAAGATGCTGGGAGGCAGGGGATGTTAGCAACTAATGAAAAACTGTTTTTT,CASSQDAGRQGMLATNEKLFF
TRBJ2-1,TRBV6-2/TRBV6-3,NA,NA,TGTGCCAGCAGTTTATATCCCGGGACCCCCAATGAGCAGTTCTTC,CASSLYPGTPNEQFF
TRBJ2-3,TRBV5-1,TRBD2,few,TGCGCCAGCAGCTCAACTAGCGGCACAGATACGCAGTATTTT,CASSSTSGTDTQYF
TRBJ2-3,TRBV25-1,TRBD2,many,TGTGCCAGCACTAGCGGGACAGATACGCAGTATTTT,CASTSGTDTQYF
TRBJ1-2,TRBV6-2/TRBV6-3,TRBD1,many,TGTGCCAGCAGTTCGCTTTTAACGGGACAGATCTATGGCTACACCTTC,CASSSLLTGQIYGYTF
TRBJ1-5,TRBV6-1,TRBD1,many,TGTGCCAGCAATAGTCCGGGACAGATAGTTCAGCCCCAGCATTTT,CASNSPGQIVQPQHF
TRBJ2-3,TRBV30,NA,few,TGTGCCTGGCGCCCCCGGGGGGCAAGAGATACGCAGTATTTT,CAWRPRGARDTQYF
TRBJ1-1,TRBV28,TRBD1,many,TGTGCCAGCAGTTCTATTATCGCGTCAGGGGGCGACACTGAAGCTTTCTTT,CASSSIIASGGDTEAFF
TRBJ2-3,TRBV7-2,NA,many,TGTGCCAGCAGCTTGACCGGGGTTCGCACAGATACGCAGTATTTT,CASSLTGVRTDTQYF
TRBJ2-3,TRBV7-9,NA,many,TGTGCCAGCAGCCCGCAGGGAGCCCAAACAGATACGCAGTATTTT,CASSPQGAQTDTQYF
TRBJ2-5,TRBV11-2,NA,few,TGTGCCAGCAGCCGGGAAGTACAAGAGACCCAGTACTTC,CASSREVQETQYF